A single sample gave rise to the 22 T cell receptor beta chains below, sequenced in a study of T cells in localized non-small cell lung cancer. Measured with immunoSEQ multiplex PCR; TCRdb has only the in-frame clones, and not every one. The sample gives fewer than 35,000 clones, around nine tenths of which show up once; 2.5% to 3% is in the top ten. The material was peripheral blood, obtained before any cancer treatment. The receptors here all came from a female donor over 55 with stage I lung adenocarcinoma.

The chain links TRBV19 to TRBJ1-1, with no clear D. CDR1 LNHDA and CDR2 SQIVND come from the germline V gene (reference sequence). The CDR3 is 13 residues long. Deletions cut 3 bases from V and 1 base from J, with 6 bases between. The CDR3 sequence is CASSITANTEAFF. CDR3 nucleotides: TGTGCCAGTAGTATTACAGCGAACACTGAAGCTTTCTTT.

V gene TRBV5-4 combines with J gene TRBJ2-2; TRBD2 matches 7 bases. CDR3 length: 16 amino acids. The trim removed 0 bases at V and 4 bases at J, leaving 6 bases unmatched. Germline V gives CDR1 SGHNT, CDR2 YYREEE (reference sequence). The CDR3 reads CASSLVGLDPTGELFF. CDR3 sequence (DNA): TGTGCCAGCAGCTTGGTCGGACTAGATCCCACCGGGGAGCTGTTTTTT.

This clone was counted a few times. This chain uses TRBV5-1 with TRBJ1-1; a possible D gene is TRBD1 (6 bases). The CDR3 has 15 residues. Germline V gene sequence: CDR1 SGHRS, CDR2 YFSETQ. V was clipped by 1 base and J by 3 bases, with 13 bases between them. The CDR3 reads CASSLQGMRDTEAFF. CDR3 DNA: TGCGCCAGCAGCTTGCAGGGGATGAGGGACACTGAAGCTTTCTTT.

Written as DNA, the CDR3 is TGCGCCAGCAGTGAAACCAATGAGCAGTTCTTC. Its protein is CASSETNEQFF. The chain uses TRBV10-2 and TRBJ2-1; no firm D call. CDR1 is WSHSY, CDR2 SAAADI, per germline. Deletions cut 3 bases from V and 6 bases from J, with 3 bases between. The CDR3 totals 11 residues.

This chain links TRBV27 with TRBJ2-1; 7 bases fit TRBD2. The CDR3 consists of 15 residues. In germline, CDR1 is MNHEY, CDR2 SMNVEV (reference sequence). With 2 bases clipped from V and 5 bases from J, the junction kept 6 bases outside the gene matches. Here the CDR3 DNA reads TGTGCCAGCAGTTTAAAGCGGGAAGTTAACAATGAGCAGTTCTTC. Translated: CASSLKREVNNEQFF.

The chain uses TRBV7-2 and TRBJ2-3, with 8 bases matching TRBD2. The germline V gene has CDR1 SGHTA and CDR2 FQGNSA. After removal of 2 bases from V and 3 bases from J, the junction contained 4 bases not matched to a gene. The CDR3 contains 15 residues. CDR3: CASSLQAGVTDTQYF. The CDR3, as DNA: TGTGCCAGCAGCTTACAAGCGGGGGTTACAGATACGCAGTATTTT. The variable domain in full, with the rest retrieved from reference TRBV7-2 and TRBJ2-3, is GAGVSQSPSNKVTEKGKDVELRCDPISGHTALYWYRQSLGQGLEFLIYFQGNSAPDKSGLPSDRFSAERTGGSVSTLTIQRTQQEDSAVYLCASSLQAGVTDTQYFGPGTRLTVL.

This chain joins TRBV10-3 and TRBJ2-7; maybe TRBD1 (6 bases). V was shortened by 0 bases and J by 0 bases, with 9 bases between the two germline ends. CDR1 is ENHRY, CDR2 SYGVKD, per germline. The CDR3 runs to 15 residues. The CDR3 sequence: CAISESWDISYEQYF. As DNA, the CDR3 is TGTGCCATCAGTGAGTCGTGGGACATCTCCTACGAGCAGTACTTC.

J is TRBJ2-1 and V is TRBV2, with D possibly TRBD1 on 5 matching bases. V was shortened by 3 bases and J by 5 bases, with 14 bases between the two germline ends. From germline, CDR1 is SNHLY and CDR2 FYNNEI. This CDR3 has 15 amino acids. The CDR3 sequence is CASSERTRWDNEQFF. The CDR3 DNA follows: TGTGCCAGCAGTGAGAGGACACGATGGGACAATGAGCAGTTCTTC.

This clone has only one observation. In DNA form, the CDR3 reads TGTGCCAGCAACCGGGGACAGGGGGGGACAGATACGCAGTATTTT. This codes for CASNRGQGGTDTQYF. The chain links TRBV6-5 to TRBJ2-3, with 11 bases fitting TRBD1. This CDR3 spans 15 amino acids. CDR1 and CDR2 (germline): MNHEY, SVGAGI. V shed 7 bases and J 3 bases; nucleotides not matched to a gene: 6.

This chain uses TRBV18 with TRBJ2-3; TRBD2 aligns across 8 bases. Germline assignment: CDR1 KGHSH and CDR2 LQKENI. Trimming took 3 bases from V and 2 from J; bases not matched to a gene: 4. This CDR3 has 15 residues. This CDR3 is CASSPLAGATDTQYF. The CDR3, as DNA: TGTGCCAGCTCACCTCTAGCGGGTGCCACAGATACGCAGTATTTT. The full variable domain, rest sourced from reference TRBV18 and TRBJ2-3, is NAGVMQNPRHLVRRRGQEARLRCSPMKGHSHVYWYRQLPEEGLKFMVYLQKENIIDESGMPKERFSAEFPKEGPSILRIQQVVRGDSAAYFCASSPLAGATDTQYFGPGTRLTVL.

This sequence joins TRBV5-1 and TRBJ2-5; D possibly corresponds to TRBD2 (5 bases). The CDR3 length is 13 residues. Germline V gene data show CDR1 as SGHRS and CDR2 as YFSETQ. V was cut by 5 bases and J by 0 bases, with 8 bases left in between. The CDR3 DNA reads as TGCGCCAGCAGTCCCGGGGACCAAGAGACCCAGTACTTC. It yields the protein CASSPGDQETQYF.

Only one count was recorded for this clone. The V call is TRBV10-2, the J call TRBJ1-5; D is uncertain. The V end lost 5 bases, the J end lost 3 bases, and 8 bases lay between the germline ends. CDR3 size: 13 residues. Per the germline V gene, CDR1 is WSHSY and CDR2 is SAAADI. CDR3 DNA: TGCGCCAGCAGTTTTGGACTCAATCAGCCCCAGCATTTT. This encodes CASSFGLNQPQHF.

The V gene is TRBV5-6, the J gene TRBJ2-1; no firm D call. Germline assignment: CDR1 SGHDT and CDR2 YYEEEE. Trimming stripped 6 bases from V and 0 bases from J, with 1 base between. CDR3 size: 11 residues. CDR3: CASTSYNEQFF. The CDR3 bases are TGTGCCAGCACCTCCTACAATGAGCAGTTCTTC.

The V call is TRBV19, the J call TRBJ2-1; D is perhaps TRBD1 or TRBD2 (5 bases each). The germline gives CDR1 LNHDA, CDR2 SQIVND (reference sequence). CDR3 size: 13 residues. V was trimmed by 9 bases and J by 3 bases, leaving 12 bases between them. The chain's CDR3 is CARLGTNYNEQFF. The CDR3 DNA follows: TGTGCCAGATTGGGGACCAACTACAATGAGCAGTTCTTC.

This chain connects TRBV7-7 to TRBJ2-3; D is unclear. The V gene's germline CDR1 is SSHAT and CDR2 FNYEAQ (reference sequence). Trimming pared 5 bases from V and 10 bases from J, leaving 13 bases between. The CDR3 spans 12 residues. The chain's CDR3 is CASSPQGGAQYF. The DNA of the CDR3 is TGTGCCAGCAGCCCCCAAGGTGGTGCGCAGTATTTT.

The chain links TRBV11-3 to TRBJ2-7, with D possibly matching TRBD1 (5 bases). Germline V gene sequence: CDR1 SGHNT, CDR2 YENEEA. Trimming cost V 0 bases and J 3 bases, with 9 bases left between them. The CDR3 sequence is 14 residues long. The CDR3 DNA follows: TGTGCCAGCAGCTTAGACGGACAAAACTACGAGCAGTACTTC. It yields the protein CASSLDGQNYEQYF. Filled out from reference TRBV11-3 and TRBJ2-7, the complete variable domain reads EAGVVQSPRYKIIEKKQPVAFWCNPISGHNTLYWYLQNLGQGPELLIRYENEEAVDDSQLPKDRFSAERLKGVDSTLKIQPAELGDSAVYLCASSLDGQNYEQYFGPGTRLTVT.

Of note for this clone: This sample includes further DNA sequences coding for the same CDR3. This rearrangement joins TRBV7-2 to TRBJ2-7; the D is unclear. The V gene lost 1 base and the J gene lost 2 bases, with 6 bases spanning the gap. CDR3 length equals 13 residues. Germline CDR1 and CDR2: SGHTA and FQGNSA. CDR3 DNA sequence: TGTGCCAGCAGCTTAGGCAGAGCCTACGAGCAGTACTTC. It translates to CASSLGRAYEQYF.

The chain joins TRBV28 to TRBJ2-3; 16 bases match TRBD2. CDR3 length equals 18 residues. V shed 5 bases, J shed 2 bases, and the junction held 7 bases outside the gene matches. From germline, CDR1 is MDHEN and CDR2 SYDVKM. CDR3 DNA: TGTGCCAGCAGTCGCGGGACTAGCGGGAGGGCTAACACAGATACGCAGTATTTT. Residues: CASSRGTSGRANTDTQYF.

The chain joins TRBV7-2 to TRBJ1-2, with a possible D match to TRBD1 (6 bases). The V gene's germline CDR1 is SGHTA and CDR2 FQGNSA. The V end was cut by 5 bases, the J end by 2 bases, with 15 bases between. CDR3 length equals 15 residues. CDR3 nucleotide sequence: TGTGCCAGCAGCATTGACAGGAACCCCAACTATGGCTACACCTTC. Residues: CASSIDRNPNYGYTF.

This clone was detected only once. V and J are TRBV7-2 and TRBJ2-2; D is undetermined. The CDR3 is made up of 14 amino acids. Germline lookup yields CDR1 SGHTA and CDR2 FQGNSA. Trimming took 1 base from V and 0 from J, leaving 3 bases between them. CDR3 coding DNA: TGTGCCAGCAGCTTAGTCACGAACACCGGGGAGCTGTTTTTT. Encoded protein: CASSLVTNTGELFF.

The CDR3 region has the DNA TGTGCCAGCAGCGACGGACCGACAGTGAACACTGAAGCTTTCTTT. It translates to CASSDGPTVNTEAFF. The chain couples TRBV7-8 to TRBJ1-1; D is possibly TRBD1 (5 bases). Per the germline V gene, CDR1 is SGHVS and CDR2 is FQNEAQ. The germline V and J ends were trimmed by 5 bases and 0 bases, with 13 bases remaining between them. The CDR3 is 15 amino acids.

In DNA form, the CDR3 reads TGCGCCAGCAGCCACTCAGGGGATGGCTACACCTTC. Translating it yields CASSHSGDGYTF. This rearrangement joins TRBV4-3 to TRBJ1-2; D possibly corresponds to TRBD1 (6 bases). CDR3 length: 12 residues. In germline, CDR1 is LGHNA, CDR2 YSLEER. The germline V and J ends were trimmed by 3 bases and 6 bases, with 8 bases remaining between them.